This T cell receptor beta chain is drawn from a study of CD8+ T cells in alopecia areata. Study-wide points: The study found that many expanded lesional clones persisted in scalp and blood during tofacitinib. Normal scalp had lower clonality than lesional scalp, with alopecia totalis/universalis lesions showing this most strongly. The study found tofacitinib significantly decreased scalp clonality and expanded CD8+ clones among the top 100.

Indicated treatment: oral pan-JAK inhibitor, 5-10 mg twice daily. Punch biopsies of lesional scalp, plus peripheral blood, were taken from alopecia areata patients. Following RNA extraction, reverse transcription yielded cDNA that acted as the sequencing template. TCRdb keeps only in-frame clones here, not all; method: immunoSEQ multiplex PCR. This table has about 150,000 clones, roughly 52% appearing once. About this clone: Its antigen is unknown.

The CDR3 runs to 12 residues. Germline lookup yields CDR1 SQVTM and CDR2 ANQGSEA. Losses at the gene ends were 4 bases for V and 8 bases for J; bases not matched to a gene: 3. The source material was CD8+ T cells sorted from blood, sampled at week 4, from a patient treated with tofacitinib. The receptor was derived from a human donor with alopecia areata. This chain connects TRBV29-1 to TRBJ2-1; TRBD2 matches at 9 bases. This CDR3 reads CSVATSGYEQFF. For the CDR3, the DNA is TGCAGCGTTGCTACTAGCGGGTATGAGCAGTTCTTC.